What follows are 26 T cell receptor beta chains derived from one specimen sequenced in a study of blood T cell repertoires in COVID-19. Assay used: immunoSEQ multiplex PCR; TCRdb lists only in-frame clones, some missing. The sample carries roughly 250,000 clones, 82% recorded once. Input material: peripheral blood. The receptors were gathered from a woman of 80 years or more with active or convalescent COVID-19.

The V gene is TRBV7-2, the J gene TRBJ2-3; no clear D. The V end was cut by 4 bases, the J end by 0 bases, with 14 bases between. CDR3 length: 16 residues. The germline gives CDR1 SGHTA, CDR2 FQGNSA. The CDR3 region has the DNA TGTGCCAGCAGCTCCCCCCAGGTTCCGAGCACAGATACGCAGTATTTT. It specifies CASSSPQVPSTDTQYF.

Comments on this clone: An end of the junction differs from the germline gene, which may be a read error. The sample has other DNA sequences that encode this CDR3 too. The V gene is TRBV2, the J gene TRBJ2-1; maybe TRBD1 (6 bases). Germline CDR1 and CDR2: SNHLY and FYNNEI. This CDR3 comprises 13 residues. CDR3 DNA sequence: TGTGCCAGCAGCGAAGACAGGCTCAATGAGCAGTTCTTC. As protein: CASSEDRLNEQFF.

The chain joins TRBV28 to TRBJ2-1; D is undetermined. The CDR3 extends over 14 amino acids. The germline CDR1 and CDR2 sequences are MDHEN and SYDVKM. Trimming shortened V by 3 bases and J by 4 bases, and 10 bases separated the two germline ends. The CDR3 sequence: CASSFQSGYNEQFF. The CDR3, as DNA: TGTGCCAGCAGTTTCCAGTCAGGATACAATGAGCAGTTCTTC.

This chain uses TRBV7-7 with TRBJ2-1; D may be TRBD2 (7 bases). This CDR3 spans 16 amino acids. V was pared by 5 bases and J by 6 bases, with 20 bases between. CDR1 is SSHAT and CDR2 is FNYEAQ in the germline V gene (reference sequence). This CDR3 reads CASSPSRSRGGNEQFF. DNA for the CDR3: TGTGCCAGCAGCCCCTCTCGAAGTAGGGGGGGCAATGAGCAGTTCTTC.

J is TRBJ2-1 and V is TRBV3-1 (or the pseudogene TRBV3-2), with 7 bases lining up with TRBD1. Germline trimming cut 4 bases from V and 6 bases from J; bases unmatched to any gene: 3. Germline CDR1 reads LGHDT; CDR2 reads YNNKEL (reference sequence). This CDR3 has 13 amino acids. CDR3 residues: CASSPNRGNEQFF. CDR3 nucleotide sequence: TGTGCCAGCAGCCCAAACAGGGGCAATGAGCAGTTCTTC.

The V call is TRBV13, the J call TRBJ2-7, with 7 bases aligning to TRBD1. The germline gives CDR1 PRHDT, CDR2 FYEKMQ (reference sequence). V lost 4 bases, J lost 1 base, and 7 bases stayed unmatched. This CDR3 is 15 amino acids long. The CDR3 here is CASSSSTGRSYEQYF. CDR3 DNA: TGTGCCAGCAGCTCGTCGACAGGGAGATCCTACGAGCAGTACTTC.

As concerns this clone: The sample contains more than one DNA sequence encoding this CDR3. This rearrangement joins TRBV28 to TRBJ1-2; D unclear. Trimming took off 4 bases at V and 1 base at J, with 4 bases between the two ends. Germline loops: CDR1 MDHEN, CDR2 SYDVKM. CDR3 size: 12 residues. The CDR3 coding sequence is TGTGCCAGCAGTTCAGTTAACTATGGCTACACCTTC. Its protein product is CASSSVNYGYTF.

V and J are TRBV6-6 and TRBJ2-6, with D tentatively TRBD1 (6 bases). Per the germline V gene, CDR1 is MNHNY and CDR2 is SVGAGI (reference sequence). This CDR3 is 16 amino acids long. Trimming took 5 bases from V and 0 from J, leaving 11 bases between them. The CDR3 here is CASSPTGNSGANVLTF. The CDR3 DNA follows: TGTGCCAGCAGTCCCACAGGGAACTCTGGGGCCAACGTCCTGACTTTC.

The V gene is TRBV6-1, the J gene TRBJ1-2; D is possibly TRBD1 (6 bases). CDR1 MNHNS and CDR2 SASEGT come from the germline V gene. The V gene lost 2 bases and the J gene lost 4 bases, with 8 bases spanning the gap. The CDR3 length is 13 residues. The CDR3 sequence is CASSEQGRYGYTF. The CDR3 DNA reads as TGTGCCAGCAGTGAACAGGGGCGCTATGGCTACACCTTC.

This clone occurred once. The chain carries TRBV9 and TRBJ1-3; the D is unclear. The CDR3 length is 17 residues. Deletions cut 4 bases from V and 1 base from J, with 18 bases between. Germline assignment: CDR1 SGDLS and CDR2 YYNGEE. For the CDR3, the DNA is TGTGCCAGCAGCTCGACTGCGGCCGTCAATTCTGGAAACACCATATATTTT. Residues: CASSSTAAVNSGNTIYF.

The gene calls are TRBV10-1 and TRBJ1-3; the D gene is possibly TRBD1 (6 bases). The CDR3 sequence is 15 residues long. V dropped 6 bases and J dropped 0 bases, with 12 bases sitting between them. Germline CDR1 and CDR2: WNHNN and SYGVQD (reference sequence). CDR3 in amino acids: CASRQRDNSGNTIYF. CDR3 DNA sequence: TGCGCCAGCAGACAACGGGACAACTCTGGAAACACCATATATTTT.

The chain employs TRBV29-1 and TRBJ2-3; 7 bases are a match to TRBD1. CDR1 and CDR2 (germline): SQVTM, ANQGSEA. The V and J ends lost 6 bases and 3 bases, in that order; junction bases with no gene match: 12. The CDR3 has 15 amino acids. The chain's CDR3 is CSVQLNRGETDTQYF. The DNA of the CDR3 is TGCAGCGTCCAGCTAAACAGGGGAGAAACAGATACGCAGTATTTT.

This chain uses TRBV5-1 with TRBJ1-2; 8 positions agree with TRBD1. This CDR3 contains 15 residues. CDR1 is SGHRS, CDR2 YFSETQ, per germline. V shed 4 bases, J shed 8 bases, and the junction held 13 bases outside the gene matches. The CDR3 region is CASSPTGQGTKGYTF. The DNA for the CDR3 is TGCGCCAGCAGCCCAACCGGACAGGGAACAAAAGGCTACACCTTC. Filled out from reference TRBV5-1 and TRBJ1-2, the complete variable domain reads KAGVTQTPRYLIKTRGQQVTLSCSPISGHRSVSWYQQTPGQGLQFLFEYFSETQRNKGNFPGRFSGRQFSNSRSEMNVSTLELGDSALYLCASSPTGQGTKGYTFGSGTRLTVV.

To note about this clone: The germline gene is not matched at one end of the junction; a read error may be the cause. This rearrangement joins TRBV5-1 to TRBJ2-7; TRBD2 aligns across 8 bases. CDR1 is SGHRS, CDR2 YFSETQ, per germline. The CDR3 is 12 amino acids. CDR3: CASSLDGRAFHF. CDR3 DNA: TGCGCCAGCAGCTTGGACGGGAGGGCTTTCCACTTC.

The chain couples TRBV15 to TRBJ1-3, with D uncertain. The ends were cut back, 2 bases at V and 0 bases at J, with 11 bases in the middle. The CDR3 is made up of 16 amino acids. The V gene's germline CDR1 is LNHNV and CDR2 YYDKDF (reference sequence). CDR3: CATSRQVLNSGNTIYF. DNA for the CDR3: TGTGCCACCAGCAGACAGGTACTTAACTCTGGAAACACCATATATTTT.

The chain carries TRBV12-3 or TRBV12-4 and TRBJ1-2; D is perhaps TRBD1 (6 bases). Trimming stripped 7 bases from V and 7 bases from J, with 16 bases between. There are 13 residues in the CDR3. CDR3 DNA sequence: TGTGCCAGCACCTCGGCGGTAGGGGGTGGCTACACCTTC. Amino acid sequence: CASTSAVGGGYTF.

The rearrangement uses TRBV29-1 and TRBJ2-7; 8 bases agree with TRBD2. J lost 5 bases, V lost 0 bases, and 9 bases had no gene match. CDR3 length: 15 residues. From germline, CDR1 is SQVTM and CDR2 ANQGSEA. CDR3 region: CSVEDLAGGFHEQYF. The DNA for the CDR3 is TGCAGCGTTGAAGATTTGGCGGGGGGTTTCCACGAGCAGTACTTC.

The chain uses TRBV5-1 and TRBJ2-7; 11 nucleotides align to TRBD1. This CDR3 is built from 15 residues. Germline V CDR1 and CDR2: SGHRS, YFSETQ. V dropped 4 bases and J dropped 1; count of bases not matched to a gene: 4. CDR3 loop: CASSTGTGGSYEQYF. Here the CDR3 DNA reads TGCGCCAGCAGCACGGGGACAGGGGGTTCCTACGAGCAGTACTTC.

The J gene is TRBJ1-5, the V gene TRBV2; D gene ambiguous. This CDR3 is 13 amino acids long. V was shortened by 4 bases and J by 4 bases, with 8 bases between the two germline ends. The germline V gene has CDR1 SNHLY and CDR2 FYNNEI. The CDR3 bases are TGTGCCAGCAGTGTCCCAGAAAATCAGCCCCAGCATTTT. Translation gives CASSVPENQPQHF.

The chain is built from TRBV7-8 and TRBJ1-2; possibly TRBD1 for D (5 bases). V dropped 4 bases and J dropped 8 bases, with 23 bases sitting between them. Germline values: CDR1 SGHVS, CDR2 FQNEAQ. The CDR3 consists of 16 residues. CDR3 sequence reads: CASSSDRPYGGGGYTF. In nucleotides, the CDR3 is TGTGCCAGCAGCTCCGATCGGCCCTACGGGGGAGGGGGCTACACCTTC.

The chain joins TRBV5-4 to TRBJ2-3; perhaps TRBD2 as D (6 bases). The V end was cut by 4 bases, the J end by 1 base, with 13 bases between. Germline V gene data show CDR1 as SGHNT and CDR2 as YYREEE (reference sequence). The CDR3 length is 15 residues. The CDR3: CASSLASAGTDTQYF. CDR3 DNA sequence: TGTGCCAGCAGCCTCGCTAGCGCTGGCACAGATACGCAGTATTTT.

This clone appeared once. The chain has TRBV11-2 and TRBJ2-3, with D possibly TRBD2 on 6 matching bases. The length of the CDR3 is 15 residues. V was trimmed by 0 bases and J by 5 bases, leaving 12 bases between them. Germline V CDR1 and CDR2: SGHAT, FQNNGV. The CDR3 DNA reads TGTGCCAGCAGCTTAGATTTGAGGGGACTAGATACGCAGTATTTT. Its translation is CASSLDLRGLDTQYF.

This chain joins TRBV2 and TRBJ2-1; no firm D call. Deletions cut 11 bases from V and 0 bases from J, with 11 bases between. The CDR3 is 13 residues long. Per the germline V gene, CDR1 is SNHLY and CDR2 is FYNNEI. CDR3 coding DNA: TGTGCCGCACTACCGAGCTCCTACAATGAGCAGTTCTTC. Amino acid sequence: CAALPSSYNEQFF.

This clone has only one observation. The rearrangement links TRBV30 to TRBJ1-5, with D possibly being TRBD1 (6 bases). V gave up 0 bases and J gave up 4 bases, with 13 bases separating them. The CDR3 runs to 15 residues. Germline loops: CDR1 GTSNPN, CDR2 SVGIG (reference sequence). The CDR3 DNA reads as TGTGCCTGGAGTGTACGGGGGGCTGGGAATCAGCCCCAGCATTTT. Translation: CAWSVRGAGNQPQHF.

This rearrangement joins TRBV25-1 to TRBJ2-7, with 8 bases aligning to TRBD2. CDR3 length: 15 amino acids. CDR1 MGHDK and CDR2 SYGVNS come from the germline V gene. V lost 1 base to trimming and J lost 3 bases; unmatched junction nucleotides: 5. Here the CDR3 DNA reads TGTGCCAGCAGTGAATTTGGTAGCGGGAACTACGAGCAGTACTTC. Translating gives CASSEFGSGNYEQYF.

The rearrangement joins TRBV4-2 to TRBJ1-5; 7 nucleotides match TRBD1. The V and J ends lost 4 bases and 4 bases, in that order; junction bases with no gene match: 4. Germline-derived CDR1 and CDR2 are LGHNA and YNFKEQ. This CDR3 is built from 14 residues. The CDR3 sequence: CASSRDSGNQPQHF. The CDR3 nucleotides are TGTGCCAGCAGCCGGGACAGTGGGAATCAGCCCCAGCATTTT.